The source of this TCR beta chain is a study of shared clonotypes between healthy human individuals (dated by TCRdb to the early 2020s). Context from the whole study: The cohort included a few men and a couple of women between 18 and 49 years of age. For each donor, three plates each were used for CD4 naive and CD4 memory, two plates were used for CD8 naive, and one plate was used for CD8 memory. Blood TCR repertoires of several healthy adults were deeply sequenced to estimate repertoire size and the extent of clonotype sharing between individuals. To increase sequencing depth and limit assay-specific biases, TCR repertoire library preparation and sequencing were carried out by different laboratories using diverse techniques. Leukapheresis yielded between about 0.8 and 8.9 billion PBMCs per donor. The paper's findings and limits, for the study overall: Larger estimated clonotype richness was generally found for naive subsets than for memory subsets. Incomplete sequencing was indicated by rarefaction of sorted-subset datasets, despite the large sequencing depth. Sampling was restricted to blood, and TCR repertoires in tissue are likely to differ from TCR repertoires in blood. Because the study included a small number of donors, the genetic and exposure-history diversity represented was limited. Compared with non-shared clonotypes, the clonotypes found in all four sorted-subset donors had higher generation probabilities. Across four donors, roughly 5.4% of naive CD4, roughly 3.3% of naive CD8, about 2.3% of memory CD4, and 0.3% to 0.45% of memory CD8 clonotypes were shared. Pairwise subsampling indicated that sequencing depth was expected to affect the degree of clonotype sharing among donors.

The donors were healthy, HIV-negative adults with no recently reported acute infections or vaccinations. Every donor was a Caucasian adult living in Nashville, Tennessee, USA. CD4+ T cells were enriched by magnetic negative selection, after which naive cells were positively selected on CD45RA and the negative fraction was taken as the memory subset. Blood was collected by leukapheresis, and PBMCs were isolated by Ficoll-Histopaque density gradient centrifugation and then cryopreserved in liquid nitrogen vapor phase. Analytical flow cytometry was used to check the purity and quantity of every magnetically sorted T cell population. Each sorted fraction had its genomic DNA isolated and then quantified by UV absorbance on a Nanodrop 2000c. Regarding this clone: The antigen it recognizes is unknown. No base-level quality is on record; no much larger clone is a single base apart.

TCR CDR3 regions were amplified from genomic DNA by multiplex PCR using the deep immunoSEQ assay. Genomic DNA extracted from each cell subset was distributed evenly over all wells of several immunoSEQ 96-well plates, and each plate served as one replicate. For sorted subsets, each replicate PCR was loaded with approximately 190 ng genomic DNA, equivalent to 30,000 or so T cell genomes. Purified libraries were quantified with a Qubit 3.0 fluorometer, sized on a Bioanalyzer 2100, and re-quantified with the KAPA Library Quantification kit. Every immunoSEQ 96-well plate was sequenced on a separate single-read 150-cycle Illumina NextSeq 550 flow cell. On the authors' methods: The immunoSEQ output contained only junctional sequences without quality scores, so filtering could not match that applied to full-length reads. To assign V/J genes and CDR3, sequences were annotated against IMGT germline references using PyIR, a Python wrapper for IgBLAST v1.9. Reads were filtered out if the reads had weak V/J assignments (E-value above 1e-6), no CDR3, stop codons, out-of-frame junctions, or ambiguous translated residues. A V3J clonotype was defined by an identical inferred V gene, J gene, and CDR3 amino acid sequence. Percentage overlap between repertoires was computed as shared unique clonotypes divided by the size of the smaller repertoire. Three approaches were used to assess repertoire richness: RTK rarefaction, the Chao1 estimator, and Recon v2.1 estimates of unobserved clonotypes. For all TCRbeta clonotypes obtained by the gDNA method from a few donors, generation probabilities were computed with OLGA. TCRdb stores this immuneACCESS table with in-frame sequences only. Part of the clones is absent; in the studies checked, under half of the shortfall reflects unresolved V genes, and no reason is known for the rest. V, J and clone size are taken as reported in that table, and D and trimming were inferred from the DNA itself. For this sample the table gives about 1.5 million clones, of which approximately 98% were detected only once. 0.4% to 0.45% of the sample rests with the top ten.

Sequencing was done on a sample of naive CD4+ T cells sorted from blood. Reading the label with the study, this specimen's cell subset or site is: CD45RA+ positively selected. This receptor was taken from a young man in good health.

The CDR3: CASSYESTTYEQYF. The DNA reads as follows: TGTGCCAGCAGCTACGAATCCACTACCTACGAGCAGTACTTC. The chain couples TRBV7-9 to TRBJ2-7; confidence is insufficient to name the D gene. Per the germline V gene (reference sequence), SEHNR is the CDR1 and FQNEAQ is the CDR2. At the junction V is shortened by 4 bases and J by 2 bases, with 12 bases in between. Including the terminal cysteine and phenylalanine, the CDR3 comprises 14 residues. Only the CDR3 part of the read is kept: 42 bases, read in frame from the first base.